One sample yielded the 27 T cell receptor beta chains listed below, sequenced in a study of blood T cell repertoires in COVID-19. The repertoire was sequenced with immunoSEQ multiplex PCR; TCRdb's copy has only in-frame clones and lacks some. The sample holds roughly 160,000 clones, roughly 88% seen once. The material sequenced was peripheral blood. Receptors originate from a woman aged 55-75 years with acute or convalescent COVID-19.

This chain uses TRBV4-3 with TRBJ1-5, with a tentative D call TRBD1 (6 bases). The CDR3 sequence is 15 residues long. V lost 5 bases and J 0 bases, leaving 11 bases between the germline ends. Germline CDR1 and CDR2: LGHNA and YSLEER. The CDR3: CASSGQSYSNQPQHF. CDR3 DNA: TGCGCCAGCAGCGGACAGAGCTATAGCAATCAGCCCCAGCATTTT.

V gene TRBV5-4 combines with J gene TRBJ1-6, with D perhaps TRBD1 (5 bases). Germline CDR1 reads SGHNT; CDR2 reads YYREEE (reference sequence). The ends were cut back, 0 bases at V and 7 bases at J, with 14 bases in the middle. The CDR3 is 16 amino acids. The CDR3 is CASSLAQQGWNSPLHF. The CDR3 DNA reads TGTGCCAGCAGCTTGGCCCAGCAGGGCTGGAATTCACCCCTCCACTTT.

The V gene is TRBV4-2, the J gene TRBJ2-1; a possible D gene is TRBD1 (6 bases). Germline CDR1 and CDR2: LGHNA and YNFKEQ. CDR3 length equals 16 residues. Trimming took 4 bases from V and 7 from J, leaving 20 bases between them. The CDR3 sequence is CASSLNPGGGVNEQFF. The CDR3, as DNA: TGTGCCAGCAGCCTCAACCCGGGTGGGGGCGTGAATGAGCAGTTCTTC.

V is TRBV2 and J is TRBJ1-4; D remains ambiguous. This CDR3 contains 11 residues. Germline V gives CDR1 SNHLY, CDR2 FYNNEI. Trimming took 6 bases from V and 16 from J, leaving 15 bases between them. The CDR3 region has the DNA TGTGCCAGCAGGGAGGACTCCAGTCCGTTTTTT. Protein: CASREDSSPFF.

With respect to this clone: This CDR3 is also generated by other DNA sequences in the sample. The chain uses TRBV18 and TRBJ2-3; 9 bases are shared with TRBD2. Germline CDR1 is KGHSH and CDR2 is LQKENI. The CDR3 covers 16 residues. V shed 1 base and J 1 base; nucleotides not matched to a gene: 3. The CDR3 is CASSPRASGGTDTQYF. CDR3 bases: TGTGCCAGCTCACCACGTGCTAGCGGGGGCACAGATACGCAGTATTTT.

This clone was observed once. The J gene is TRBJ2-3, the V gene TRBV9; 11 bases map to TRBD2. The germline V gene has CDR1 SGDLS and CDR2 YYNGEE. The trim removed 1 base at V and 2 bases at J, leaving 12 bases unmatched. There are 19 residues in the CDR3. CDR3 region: CASSVFRSGLAVPTDTQYF. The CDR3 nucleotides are TGTGCCAGCAGCGTATTTAGGTCGGGACTAGCGGTACCCACAGATACGCAGTATTTT.

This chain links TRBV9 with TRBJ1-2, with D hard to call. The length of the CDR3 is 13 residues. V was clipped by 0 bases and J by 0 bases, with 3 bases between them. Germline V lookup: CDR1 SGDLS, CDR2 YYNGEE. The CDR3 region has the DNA TGTGCCAGCAGCGTAGTCACTAACTATGGCTACACCTTC. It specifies CASSVVTNYGYTF.

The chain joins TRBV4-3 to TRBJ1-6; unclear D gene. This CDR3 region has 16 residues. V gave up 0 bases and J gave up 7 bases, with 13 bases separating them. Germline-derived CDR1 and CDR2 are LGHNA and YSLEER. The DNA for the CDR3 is TGCGCCAGCAGCCAAGATCTTCTTATCGGGAATTCACCCCTCCACTTT. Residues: CASSQDLLIGNSPLHF.

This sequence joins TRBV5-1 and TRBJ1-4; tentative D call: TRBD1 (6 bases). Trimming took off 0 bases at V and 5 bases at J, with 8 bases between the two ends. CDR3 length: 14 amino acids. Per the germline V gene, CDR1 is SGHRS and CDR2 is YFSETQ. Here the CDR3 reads CASSLDRENEKLFF. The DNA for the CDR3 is TGCGCCAGCAGCTTGGACAGGGAGAATGAAAAACTGTTTTTT.

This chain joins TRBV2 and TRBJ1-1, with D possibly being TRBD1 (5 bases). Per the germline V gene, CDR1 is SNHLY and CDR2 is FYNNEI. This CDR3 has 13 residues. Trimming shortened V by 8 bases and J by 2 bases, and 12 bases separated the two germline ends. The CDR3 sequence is CASSTDRNTEAFF. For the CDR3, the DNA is TGTGCCAGCTCAACCGACAGAAACACTGAAGCTTTCTTT.

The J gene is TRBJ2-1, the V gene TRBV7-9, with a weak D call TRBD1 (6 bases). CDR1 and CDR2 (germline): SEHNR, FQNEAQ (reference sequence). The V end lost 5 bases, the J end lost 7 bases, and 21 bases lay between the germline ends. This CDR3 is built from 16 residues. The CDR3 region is CASSPRTGKWRNEQFF. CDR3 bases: TGTGCCAGCAGCCCCCGAACAGGGAAGTGGCGGAATGAGCAGTTCTTC.

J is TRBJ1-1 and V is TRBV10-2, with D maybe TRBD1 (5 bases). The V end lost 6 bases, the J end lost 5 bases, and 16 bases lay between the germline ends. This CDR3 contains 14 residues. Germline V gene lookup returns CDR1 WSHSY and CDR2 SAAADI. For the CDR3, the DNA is TGCGCCAGCAGCCAAGGACGGGGGAGGACTGAAGCTTTCTTT. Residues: CASSQGRGRTEAFF.

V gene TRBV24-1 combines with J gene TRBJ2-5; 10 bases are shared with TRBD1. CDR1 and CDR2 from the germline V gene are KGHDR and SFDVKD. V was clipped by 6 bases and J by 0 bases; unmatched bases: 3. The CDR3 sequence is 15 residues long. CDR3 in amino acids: CATSSGQGYQETQYF. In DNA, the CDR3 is TGTGCCACCAGTTCGGGACAGGGGTACCAAGAGACCCAGTACTTC.

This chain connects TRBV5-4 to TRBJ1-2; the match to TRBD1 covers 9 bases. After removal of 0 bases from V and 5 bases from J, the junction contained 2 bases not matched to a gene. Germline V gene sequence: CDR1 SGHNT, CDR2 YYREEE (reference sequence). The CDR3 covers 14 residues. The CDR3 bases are TGTGCCAGCAGCTTGGACAGGGGGCTTTATGGCTACACCTTC. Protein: CASSLDRGLYGYTF.

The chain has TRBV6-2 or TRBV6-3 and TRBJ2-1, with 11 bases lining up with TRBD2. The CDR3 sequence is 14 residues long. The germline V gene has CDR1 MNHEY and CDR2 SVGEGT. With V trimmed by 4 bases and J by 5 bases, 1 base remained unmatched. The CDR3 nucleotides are TGTGCCAGCAGTTCGGGACTAGCGGACAATGAGCAGTTCTTC. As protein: CASSSGLADNEQFF.

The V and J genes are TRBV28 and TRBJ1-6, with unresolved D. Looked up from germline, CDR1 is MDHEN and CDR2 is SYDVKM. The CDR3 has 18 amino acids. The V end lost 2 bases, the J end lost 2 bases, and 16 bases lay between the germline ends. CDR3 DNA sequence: TGTGCCAGCAGTTTACCCCGCGGACTGCGCACCTATAATTCACCCCTCCACTTT. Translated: CASSLPRGLRTYNSPLHF.

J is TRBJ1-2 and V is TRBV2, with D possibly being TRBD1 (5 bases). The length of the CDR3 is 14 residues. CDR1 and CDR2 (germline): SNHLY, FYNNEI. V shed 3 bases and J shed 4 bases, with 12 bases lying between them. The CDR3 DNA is TGTGCCAGCAGTGATTGGGGCAGGACCTATGGCTACACCTTC. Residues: CASSDWGRTYGYTF. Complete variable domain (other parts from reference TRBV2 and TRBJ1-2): EPEVTQTPSHQVTQMGQEVILRCVPISNHLYFYWYRQILGQKVEFLVSFYNNEISEKSEIFDDQFSVERPDGSNFTLKIRSTKLEDSAMYFCASSDWGRTYGYTFGSGTRLTVV.

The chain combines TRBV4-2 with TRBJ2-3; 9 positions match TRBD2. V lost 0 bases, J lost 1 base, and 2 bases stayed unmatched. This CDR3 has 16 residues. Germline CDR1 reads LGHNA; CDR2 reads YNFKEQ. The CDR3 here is CASSQETSGGTDTQYF. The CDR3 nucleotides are TGTGCCAGCAGCCAAGAGACTAGCGGTGGCACAGATACGCAGTATTTT.

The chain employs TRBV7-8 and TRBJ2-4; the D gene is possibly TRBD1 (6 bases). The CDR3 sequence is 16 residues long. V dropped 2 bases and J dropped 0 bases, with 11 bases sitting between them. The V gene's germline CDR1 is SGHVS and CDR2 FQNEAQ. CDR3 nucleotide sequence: TGTGCCAGCAGCTTATCAGGGGCCATAGCCAAAAACATTCAGTACTTC. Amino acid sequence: CASSLSGAIAKNIQYF.

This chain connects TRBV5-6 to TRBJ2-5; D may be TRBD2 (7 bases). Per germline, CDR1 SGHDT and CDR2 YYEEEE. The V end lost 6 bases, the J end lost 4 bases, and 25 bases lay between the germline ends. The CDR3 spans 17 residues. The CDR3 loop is CASTPTAGAPIGETQYF. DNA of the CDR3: TGTGCCAGCACACCGACCGCGGGGGCTCCCATCGGAGAGACCCAGTACTTC.

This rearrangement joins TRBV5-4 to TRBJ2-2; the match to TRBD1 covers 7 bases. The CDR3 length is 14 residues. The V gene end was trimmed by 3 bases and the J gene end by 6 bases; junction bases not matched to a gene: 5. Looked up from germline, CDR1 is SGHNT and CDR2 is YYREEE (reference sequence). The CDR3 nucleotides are TGTGCCAGCAGCTCCACAGGGGTCGCCGGGGAGCTGTTTTTT. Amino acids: CASSSTGVAGELFF.

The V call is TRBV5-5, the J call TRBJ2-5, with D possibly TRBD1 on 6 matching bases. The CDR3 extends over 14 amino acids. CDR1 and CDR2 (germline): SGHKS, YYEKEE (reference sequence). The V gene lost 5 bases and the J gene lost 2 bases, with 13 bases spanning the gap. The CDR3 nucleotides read TGTGCCAGCAGGGCCAGGACAGTTCAAGAGACCCAGTACTTC. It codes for CASRARTVQETQYF. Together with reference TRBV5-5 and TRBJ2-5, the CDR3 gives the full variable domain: DAGVTQSPTHLIKTRGQQVTLRCSPISGHKSVSWYQQVLGQGPQFIFQYYEKEERGRGNFPDRFSARQFPNYSSELNVNALLLGDSALYLCASRARTVQETQYFGPGTRLLVL.

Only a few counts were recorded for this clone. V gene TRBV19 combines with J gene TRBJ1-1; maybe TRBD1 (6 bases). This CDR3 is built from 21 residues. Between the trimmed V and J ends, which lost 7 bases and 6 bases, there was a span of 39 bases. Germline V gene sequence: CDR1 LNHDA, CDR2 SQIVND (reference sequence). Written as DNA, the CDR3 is TGTGCCAGTATCGATGCGGGGGGCAGGGCCCCAGCCGCCGCGGCCGGCGCTGAAGCTTTCTTT. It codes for CASIDAGGRAPAAAAGAEAFF.

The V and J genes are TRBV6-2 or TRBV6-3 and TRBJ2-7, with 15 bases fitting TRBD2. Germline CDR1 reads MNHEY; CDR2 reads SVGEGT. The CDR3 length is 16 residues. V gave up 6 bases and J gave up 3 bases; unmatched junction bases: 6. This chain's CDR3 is CASSPGTSGGYYEQYF. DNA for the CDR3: TGTGCCAGCAGCCCCGGGACTAGCGGGGGGTACTACGAGCAGTACTTC.

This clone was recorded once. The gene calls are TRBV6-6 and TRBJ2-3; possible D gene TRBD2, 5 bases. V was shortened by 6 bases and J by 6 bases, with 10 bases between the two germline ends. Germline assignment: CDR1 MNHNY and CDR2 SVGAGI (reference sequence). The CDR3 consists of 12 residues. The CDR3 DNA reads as TGTGCCAGCAGACCATCGGGGGATACGCAGTATTTT. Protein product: CASRPSGDTQYF.

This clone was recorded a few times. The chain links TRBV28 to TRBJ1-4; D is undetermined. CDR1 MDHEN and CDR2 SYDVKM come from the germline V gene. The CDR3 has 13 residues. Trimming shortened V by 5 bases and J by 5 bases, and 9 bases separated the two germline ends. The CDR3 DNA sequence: TGTGCCAGCAGTCTTGTCTTGAATGAAAAACTGTTTTTT. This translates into CASSLVLNEKLFF.

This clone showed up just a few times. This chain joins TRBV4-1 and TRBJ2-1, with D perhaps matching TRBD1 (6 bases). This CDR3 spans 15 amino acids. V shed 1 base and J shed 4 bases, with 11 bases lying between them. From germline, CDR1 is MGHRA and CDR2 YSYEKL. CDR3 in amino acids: CASSQVRTAYNEQFF. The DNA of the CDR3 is TGCGCCAGCAGCCAAGTAAGGACAGCGTACAATGAGCAGTTCTTC.